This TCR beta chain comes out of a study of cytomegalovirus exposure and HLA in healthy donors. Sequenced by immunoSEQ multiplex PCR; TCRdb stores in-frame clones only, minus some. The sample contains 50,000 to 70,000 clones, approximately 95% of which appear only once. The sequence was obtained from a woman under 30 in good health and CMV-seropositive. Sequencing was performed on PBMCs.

In DNA, the CDR3 is TGTGCCAGCAGCGTTCGACTAGCGGGGGCCACAGATACGCAGTATTTT. This sequence encodes CASSVRLAGATDTQYF. V is TRBV9 and J is TRBJ2-3; 12 bases align to TRBD2. The germline gives CDR1 SGDLS, CDR2 YYNGEE. The CDR3 length is 16 residues. J gave up 2 bases and V 2 bases, and 3 bases lay outside the gene matches.